This T cell receptor (beta chain) was recovered during a study of tumor-infiltrating lymphocytes in primary liver carcinoma. A constant-region primer primed TCR beta cDNA synthesis from around 500 ng of total RNA. ARM-PCR was slightly modified, and three nested multiplex PCR rounds with it gave rise to the TCR beta libraries. TRBV1-TRBV30 forward primers paired with a C-beta reverse primer drove the first two PCR rounds, around 9 cycles each. TCRdb fed the multiplex PCR reads into MiXCR, producing one record per CDR3 protein. The sample records approximately 99,000 distinct CDR3 sequences, 55% to 75% being singletons. This CDR3 has 15 residues. CDR1 and CDR2 from the germline V gene are SGHAT and FQNNGV. With regard to this clonotype: The junction departs from germline at one end; a sequencing error may be responsible.

The tissue used was unsorted bulk material of roughly 17-31 mg. RNA and DNA were co-extracted from it with the AllPrep DNA/RNA mini kit. The sample taken for sequencing was liver tumor tissue from sampling region 5. Stated subset: tumor region T5, tumor centre. The chain recombines TRBV11-2 with TRBJ2-3; TRBD2 is a possible D gene (7 bases). This clonotype was sampled from a woman aged 60-75 years with primary liver carcinoma and hepatitis B virus infection. The DNA of the CDR3 is TGTGCCAGCAGCCGGGGGGCAGGGAGCGCAGATGCGCAGTATTTT. Its translation: CASSRGAGSADAQYF. Combining the CDR3 with reference TRBV11-2 and TRBJ2-3 gives the whole variable domain EAGVAQSPRYKIIEKRQSVAFWCNPISGHATLYWYQQILGQGPKLLIQFQNNGVVDDSQLPKDRFSAERLKGVDSTLKIQPAKLEDSAVYLCASSRGAGSADAQYFGPGTRLTVL.